This TCR beta chain came from a study of blood T cell repertoires in COVID-19. In the study overall: Spain, Italy and the United States supplied samples that represented acute and convalescent COVID-19. T cells, B-cell-depleted T cells, or PBMCs supplied cDNA or gDNA.

In the original processing: Reference gene primer amplification gave nucleated cell count estimates. Profiled with immunoSEQ multiplex PCR; TCRdb holds only in-frame clones, not every one. V, J and clone size were drawn from that table, and D and trimming were deduced from the DNA. Altogether tens of thousands of clones are present, around 75% being singletons, with the ten largest covering more than 15%. V lost 4 bases and J 1 base, leaving 17 bases between the germline ends. Germline CDR1 is SGHRS and CDR2 is YFSETQ. The CDR3 runs to 16 residues. This TCR derives from a woman aged 80 or over with active or convalescent COVID-19. The chain couples TRBV5-1 to TRBJ2-5, with unresolved D. The specimen was peripheral blood. The CDR3 region has the DNA TGCGCCAGCAGCCAACTTGGAACAGTGATCCAAGAGACCCAGTACTTC. Translating it yields CASSQLGTVIQETQYF.